This T cell receptor (beta chain) stems from a study of CD8 T cells in ankylosing spondylitis. In this sample, this clonotype turned up a few times. Its specificity is not known. General observations from the study: Enrichment of disease-linked clones was reportedly significant in matched ankylosing spondylitis synovial fluid. Reports of some motif variants in reactive arthritis synovial fluid and blood predate this one. The authors found the disease-linked clones to be CD8+ and relatively rare in peripheral blood.

Germline V gives CDR1 MNHEY, CDR2 SVGAGI. This CDR3 region has 15 residues. With 4 bases clipped from V and 6 bases from J, the junction kept 5 bases outside the gene matches. The TCR beta libraries were generated through quantitative 5'-RACE incorporating molecular barcodes. TCRdb used MiXCR to reprocess the 5' RACE reads, holding one entry per CDR3 protein. This sample carries 150,000 to 200,000 distinct CDR3 sequences, 13% of them seen once, and the ten largest clones take 8% to 13%. The clonotype was recovered from a female donor with ankylosing spondylitis or in good health (not recorded which). The sample consisted of blood, either unsorted or a sorted T cell fraction (not recorded which). This chain uses TRBV6-5 with TRBJ2-5, with 13 bases fitting TRBD2. The CDR3 is CASSLLAGGPKTQYF. The CDR3 nucleotides are TGTGCCAGCAGTTTACTAGCGGGAGGGCCAAAGACCCAGTACTTC.